The present entry profiles one T cell receptor (beta chain) with its context. Its recognized antigen is unknown. One base away there is no much larger clone; base qualities are not given. This sample stems from a study of vaccination and CD4 T cells after COVID-19 (dated by TCRdb to 2021 to 2024). With respect to the entire study: Convalescent patients had a positive SARS-CoV-2 result on nasal swab PCR, and of these patients, 8 or 9 had mild disease and one had severe disease. In around 9 COVID-19 convalescent patients and a handful of infection-naive healthy vaccine recipients, researchers compared the spike-specific CD4+ TCR repertoire from before mRNA vaccination with the repertoire from after. Participants received two doses of either the Pfizer-BioNTech BNT162b2 vaccine (n=8) or the Moderna mRNA-1273 vaccine (n=2). Post-COVID blood samples were collected from convalescent patients a median of roughly 100 days after diagnosis, with a range of about 30 to 161 days. Post-vaccine blood samples were collected a median of about 66 days after the second vaccine dose, ranging from about 12 to 241 days. The cultures were stimulated with overlapping spike peptide pools from SARS-CoV-2 and from the common cold coronaviruses HCoV-NL63, HCoV-OC43 and HCoV-229E. In the convalescent cohort there were six males and four females, among whom were two Hispanic individuals, seven Caucasians, two Asians and one multiracial person. Control cultures used a CEFX viral epitope pool as positive control, an HIV-1 Nef peptide pool as negative control, or no peptide.

The library was made by PCR. At the Johns Hopkins FTIC core, DNA from the cultured CD4+ T cells underwent TCR sequencing with the Oncomine TCR Beta short-read assay. The QIAamp micro DNA kit was used to extract genomic DNA from the cultured CD4+ T cells. Oncomine TCR Beta libraries from cultured CD4+ T cells were pooled using unique dual indexes and sequenced on an Illumina iSeq 100. As for the original processing: Non-productive sequences were removed, and CDR3s not starting with C, not ending with F or W, or shorter than 7 amino acids were discarded. The MANAFEST web application was used to identify antigen-specific clonotypes by comparing peptide-stimulated wells against reference wells and other culture wells. To be called positive, a clone needed an FDR below 0.05, an odds ratio above 5, and a productive frequency above 0.1% in at least two of three replicate wells. Cross-reactive clonotypes were defined as significantly expanded in both SARS-CoV-2 spike wells and at least one common cold coronavirus spike condition. Using R version 3.6.1, CDR3 homology was evaluated through Levenshtein distances (stringdist) along with unrooted phylogenetic trees (ape). TCRdb took the public reads, trimmed them with fastp at Q25, ran MiXCR for clone calling and kept in-frame beta chains. Rows are combined by CDR3 protein, so each entry shows the most common genes and DNA. TCRdb, rather than the study authors, made the V and J calls. The sample yields about 14,000 distinct CDR3 sequences; about 67% were counted once. 6.5% to 8% of the sample is held by the ten biggest clonotypes.

Reading the label with the study, this specimen's treatment or condition is: roughly nine-day PBMC culture with coronavirus spike peptide pools or control peptides (ViraFEST assay). To expand antigen-specific T cells with peptide pools and then pick out the expanded clonotypes through TCR sequencing, the study relied on the ViraFEST assay. The positive SARS-CoV-2 PCR tests of the convalescent patients were dated from March to December 2020, before the Alpha, Beta and Delta variants emerged in the United States. Each well held more than 1.5 million PBMCs cultured in IMDM containing roughly 5% human AB serum and 9 to 10 IU/ml IL-2, with 9 to 10 ug/ml peptide pools added. On days 3 and 7, half of the culture medium was replaced with fresh IL-2-containing medium. After 10 days of culture, CD4+ T cells were isolated by negative selection using the EasySep CD4+ T cell isolation kit. Ficoll-Paque Plus gradient centrifugation was used to isolate PBMCs from whole blood, and the isolated PBMCs were then either used fresh or cryopreserved at -140C. In general, triplicate wells were set up for every culture condition.

The CDR3 spans 15 residues, from the cysteine through the phenylalanine. CDR3 DNA is the only sequence kept; it has 45 bases, read in frame from the first base. Overall study outcomes, separate from this receptor: In convalescent patients, a median around 86% of post-vaccine SARS-CoV-2-reactive clones were detected only after vaccination, suggesting vaccine-specific priming. Of the vaccine-specific clones in convalescent patients, 304 of 307, or nearly all, reacted only to SARS-CoV-2 spike and did not cross-react with common cold coronaviruses. The number of convalescent patients in the study was relatively small, and the study did not examine early timepoints following natural infection. The median count of SARS-CoV-2-reactive clonotypes went up from roughly 21 after infection to a few dozen after vaccination, although the change was not significant.

The sequenced sample consisted of CD4+ T cells from blood, cultured in vitro. This TCR derives from a human donor who had recovered from COVID-19. The rearranged segments are TRBV21-1 and TRBJ2-7; TRBD1, the table's D call, was not compared with the DNA. TRBV21-1 is flagged as a pseudogene. The CDR3 region: CASSPRRGGYYEQYF. The DNA reads TGTGCCAGCAGCCCCAGGAGGGGGGGGTACTACGAGCAGTACTTC.